The 8 T cell receptor beta chains reported below all come from one sample, sequenced in a study of T-cell memory formation after mild COVID-19 (dated by TCRdb to about 2021). The library was obtained by 5' RACE. Sequencing took place on an Illumina NovaSeq 6000. The raw public reads went through TCRdb reprocessing: fastp at Q25, MiXCR clone calling, in-frame beta chains kept. Each entry is one CDR3 protein sequence, shown with its most common DNA and genes. Across this sample there are fewer than 140,000 distinct CDR3 sequences, with more than 15% seen only once. Clones ranked in the top ten supply approximately 28% of the sample. Sequenced material: PBMCs or a T cell subset sorted from them (not recorded which). The receptors derive from an adult woman who had mild COVID-19 (a few samples of this study predate the infection). The sample titles of this study are shuffled in the database, so cell type and time point are left out; the donor was told from shared clones.

This clonotype was seen more than once but under ten times. The V gene is TRBV9, the J gene TRBJ2-7, with D perhaps TRBD2 (7 bases). The germline CDR1 and CDR2 sequences are SGDLS and YYNGEE. The V and J ends lost 0 bases and 2 bases respectively, with 9 bases between them. There are 14 residues in the CDR3. The CDR3 sequence is CASSVGGGPYEQYF. The CDR3 nucleotides are TGTGCCAGCAGCGTAGGGGGGGGGCCCTACGAGCAGTACTTC.

This clonotype was observed at least ten times. The chain carries TRBV7-8 and TRBJ2-1; 8 bases map to TRBD2. J was trimmed by 7 bases and V by 6 bases; bases with no gene match: 11. The germline CDR1 and CDR2 sequences are SGHVS and FQNEAQ. This CDR3 comprises 15 residues. CDR3 region: CASRNAPGTSNEQFF. The CDR3 nucleotides are TGTGCCAGCAGAAACGCGCCCGGGACTAGTAATGAGCAGTTCTTC.

The V call is TRBV9, the J call TRBJ1-4; TRBD1 agrees at 8 bases. Germline CDR1 SGDLS, CDR2 YYNGEE. Trimming at V came to 4 bases and at J to 3 bases, leaving 5 bases not matched to a gene. This CDR3 spans 15 amino acids. In DNA form, the CDR3 reads TGTGCCAGCAGCCCATGGGACAGGCCTAATGAAAAACTGTTTTTT. It codes for CASSPWDRPNEKLFF.

The chain employs TRBV12-3 or TRBV12-4 and TRBJ1-5; the D is unclear. The CDR3 sequence is 15 residues long. V lost 8 bases and J 2 bases, leaving 16 bases between the germline ends. As DNA, the CDR3 is TGTGCCAGCTCGGGTGCGATGAGGGGCAATCAGCCCCAGCATTTT. This translates into CASSGAMRGNQPQHF.

This clonotype appeared a single time. The chain combines TRBV11-3 with TRBJ2-2; TRBD2 matches 7 bases. Germline-derived CDR1 and CDR2 are SGHNT and YENEEA. V lost 2 bases to trimming and J lost 1 base; unmatched junction nucleotides: 4. The CDR3 totals 16 residues. The CDR3 spells CASSLPGGRNTGELFF. The CDR3 bases are TGTGCCAGCAGCTTACCCGGGGGGAGGAACACCGGGGAGCTGTTTTTT.

This sequence joins TRBV7-2 and TRBJ1-3, with D perhaps TRBD1 (5 bases). The CDR3 consists of 15 residues. Germline CDR1 is SGHTA and CDR2 is FQGNSA. V lost 6 bases and J lost 4, with 16 bases in between. The CDR3 sequence is CASSDTGTTGNTIYF. The CDR3 coding sequence is TGTGCCAGCAGTGATACCGGGACGACAGGAAACACCATATATTTT.

The chain links TRBV5-1 to TRBJ2-5, with D possibly TRBD1 on 7 matching bases. CDR1 is SGHRS and CDR2 is YFSETQ in the germline V gene. The length of the CDR3 is 16 residues. Trimming pared 4 bases from V and 5 bases from J, leaving 21 bases between. The CDR3 sequence: CASSTGPGGGMETQYF. The CDR3, as DNA: TGCGCCAGCAGCACAGGACCAGGGGGAGGAATGGAGACCCAGTACTTC.

In its sample, this clonotype was seen a few times. V gene TRBV4-1 combines with J gene TRBJ2-7; D is unclear. The CDR3 contains 14 residues. The V end was cut by 1 base, the J end by 0 bases, with 7 bases between. Looked up from germline, CDR1 is MGHRA and CDR2 is YSYEKL. CDR3 sequence: CASSQGGDSYEQYF. The CDR3 bases are TGCGCCAGCAGCCAAGGTGGGGACTCCTACGAGCAGTACTTC.